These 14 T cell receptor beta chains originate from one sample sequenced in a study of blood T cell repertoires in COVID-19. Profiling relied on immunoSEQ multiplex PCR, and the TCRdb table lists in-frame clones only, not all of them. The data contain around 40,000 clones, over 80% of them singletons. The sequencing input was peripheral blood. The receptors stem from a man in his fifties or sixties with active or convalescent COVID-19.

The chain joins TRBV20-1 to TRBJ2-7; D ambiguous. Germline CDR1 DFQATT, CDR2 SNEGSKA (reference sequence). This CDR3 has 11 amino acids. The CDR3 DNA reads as TGCACTTTGACCTCTGGGCACGAGCAGTACGTC. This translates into CTLTSGHEQYV.

The chain's CDR3 is CASSKGPGQKQQPQHF. CDR3 bases: TGTGCCAGCAGCAAAGGGCCCGGACAGAAGCAGCAGCCCCAGCATTTT. The chain is built from TRBV21-1 and TRBJ1-5; the table's D call, TRBD1, was not checked against the DNA. TRBV21-1 is designated a pseudogene. The CDR3 contains 16 residues.

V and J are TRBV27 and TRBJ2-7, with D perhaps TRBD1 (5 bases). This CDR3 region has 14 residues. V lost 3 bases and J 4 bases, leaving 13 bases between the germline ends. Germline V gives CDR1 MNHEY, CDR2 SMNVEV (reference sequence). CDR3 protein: CASSFTGTSYEQYF. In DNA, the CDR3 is TGTGCCAGCAGTTTTACAGGTACCAGTTACGAGCAGTACTTC.

The CDR3 DNA is TGTGCCAGCAGCTTATCCCCAGGGAACACTGAAGCTTTCTTT. The encoded protein is CASSLSPGNTEAFF. V and J are TRBV11-3 and TRBJ1-1, with D unresolved. Germline values: CDR1 SGHNT, CDR2 YENEEA. The CDR3 spans 14 residues. V lost 2 bases and J lost 1, with 8 bases in between. The entire variable domain, with the rest obtained from reference TRBV11-3 and TRBJ1-1, is as follows: EAGVVQSPRYKIIEKKQPVAFWCNPISGHNTLYWYLQNLGQGPELLIRYENEEAVDDSQLPKDRFSAERLKGVDSTLKIQPAELGDSAVYLCASSLSPGNTEAFFGQGTRLTVV.

CDR3 protein: CASSPGTSGYEQYF. The CDR3 coding sequence is TGTGCCAGCAGCCCAGGGACTAGCGGCTACGAGCAGTACTTC. The chain uses TRBV9 and TRBJ2-7, with 11 positions matching TRBD2. With 4 bases clipped from V and 3 bases from J, the junction kept 3 bases outside the gene matches. This CDR3 has 14 residues. Germline CDR1 is SGDLS and CDR2 is YYNGEE.

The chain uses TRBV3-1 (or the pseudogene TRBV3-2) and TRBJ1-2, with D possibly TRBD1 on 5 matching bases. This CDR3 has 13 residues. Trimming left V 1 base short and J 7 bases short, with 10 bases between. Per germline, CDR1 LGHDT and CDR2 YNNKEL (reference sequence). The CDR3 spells CASSQVTGSGYTF. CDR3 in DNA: TGTGCCAGCAGCCAAGTTACAGGTAGTGGCTACACCTTC.

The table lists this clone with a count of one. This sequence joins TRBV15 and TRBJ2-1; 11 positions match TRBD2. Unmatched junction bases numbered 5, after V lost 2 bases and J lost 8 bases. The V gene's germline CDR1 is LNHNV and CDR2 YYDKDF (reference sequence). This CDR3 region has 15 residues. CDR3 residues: CATSRTSGSGYEQFF. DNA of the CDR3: TGTGCCACCAGCAGAACTAGCGGGAGTGGCTATGAGCAGTTCTTC.

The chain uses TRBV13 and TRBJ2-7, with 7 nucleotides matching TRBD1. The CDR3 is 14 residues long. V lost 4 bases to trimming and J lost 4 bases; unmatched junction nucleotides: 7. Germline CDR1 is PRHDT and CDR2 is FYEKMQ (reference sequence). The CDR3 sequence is CASSSRTGGYEQYV. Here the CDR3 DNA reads TGTGCCAGCAGCTCCCGGACAGGAGGATACGAGCAGTACGTC.

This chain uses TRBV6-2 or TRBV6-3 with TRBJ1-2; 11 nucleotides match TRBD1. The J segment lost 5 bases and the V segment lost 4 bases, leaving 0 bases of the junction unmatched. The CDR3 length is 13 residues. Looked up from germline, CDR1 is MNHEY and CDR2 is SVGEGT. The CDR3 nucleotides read TGTGCCAGCAGTTGGGACAGGGGGTATGGCTACACCTTC. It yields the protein CASSWDRGYGYTF.

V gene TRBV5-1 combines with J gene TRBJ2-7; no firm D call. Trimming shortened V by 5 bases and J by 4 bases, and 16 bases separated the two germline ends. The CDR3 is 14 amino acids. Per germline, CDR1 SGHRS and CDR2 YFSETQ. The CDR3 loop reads CASRLLGSSYEQYF. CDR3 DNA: TGCGCCAGCAGGCTGCTGGGCAGCTCGTACGAGCAGTACTTC.

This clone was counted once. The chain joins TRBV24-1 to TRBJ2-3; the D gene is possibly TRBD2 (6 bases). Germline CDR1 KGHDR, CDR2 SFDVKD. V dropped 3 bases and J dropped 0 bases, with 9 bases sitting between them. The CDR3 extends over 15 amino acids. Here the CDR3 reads CATSDTRGSTDTQYF. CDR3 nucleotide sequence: TGTGCCACCAGTGATACACGGGGGAGCACAGATACGCAGTATTTT.

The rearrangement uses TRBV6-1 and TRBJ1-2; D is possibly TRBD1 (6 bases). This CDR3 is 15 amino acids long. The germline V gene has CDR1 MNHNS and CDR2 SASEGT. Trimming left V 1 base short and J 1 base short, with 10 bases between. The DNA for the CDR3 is TGTGCCAGCAGTGAAGGGGCAGGGGTTAACTATGGCTACACCTTC. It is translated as CASSEGAGVNYGYTF.

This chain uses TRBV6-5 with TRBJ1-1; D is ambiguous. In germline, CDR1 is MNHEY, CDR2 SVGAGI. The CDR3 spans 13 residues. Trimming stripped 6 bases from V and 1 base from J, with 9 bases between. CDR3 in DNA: TGTGCCAGCAGCCGTACCGGGAACACTGAAGCTTTCTTT. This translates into CASSRTGNTEAFF.

The CDR3 DNA reads TGTGCCAGCAGCCCGACAGGGGGTGGAAACACCATATATTTT. Its protein product is CASSPTGGGNTIYF. This sequence joins TRBV3-1 (or the pseudogene TRBV3-2) and TRBJ1-3; 9 bases agree with TRBD1. This CDR3 is 14 amino acids long. Trimming removed 4 bases from V and 3 bases from J; junction bases left unmatched: 1. CDR1 is LGHDT, CDR2 YNNKEL, per germline (reference sequence).